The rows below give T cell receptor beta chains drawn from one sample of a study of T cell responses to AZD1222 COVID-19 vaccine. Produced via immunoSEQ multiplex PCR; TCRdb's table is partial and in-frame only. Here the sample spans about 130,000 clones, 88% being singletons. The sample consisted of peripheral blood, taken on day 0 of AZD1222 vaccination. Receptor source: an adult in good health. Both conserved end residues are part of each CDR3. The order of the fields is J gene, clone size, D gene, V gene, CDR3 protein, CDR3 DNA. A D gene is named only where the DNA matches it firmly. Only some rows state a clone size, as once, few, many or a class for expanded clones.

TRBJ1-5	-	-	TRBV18	CASSPFRGSQPQHF	TGTGCCAGCTCACCATTCAGGGGAAGTCAGCCCCAGCATTTT
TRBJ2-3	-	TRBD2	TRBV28	CASSKRGASADTQYF	TGTGCCAGCAGTAAGCGGGGGGCCAGCGCAGATACGCAGTATTTT
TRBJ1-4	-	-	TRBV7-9	CASSPRATNEKLFF	TGTGCCAGCAGCCCAAGGGCAACTAATGAAAAACTGTTTTTT
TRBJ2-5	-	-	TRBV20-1	CSARAQETQYF	TGCAGTGCTAGAGCCCAGGAGACCCAGTACTTC
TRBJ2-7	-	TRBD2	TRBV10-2	CASSESGGRAHEQYF	TGCGCCAGCAGTGAGTCTGGCGGGAGGGCCCACGAGCAGTACTTC
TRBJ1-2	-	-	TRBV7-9	CASSPGQAGTAGYTF	TGTGCCAGCAGCCCTGGGCAAGCGGGGACCGCTGGCTACACCTTC
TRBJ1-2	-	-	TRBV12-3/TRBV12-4	CASSRRGYGYTF	TGTGCCAGCAGCCGCCGAGGCTATGGCTACACCTTC
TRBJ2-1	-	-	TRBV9	CASGGVNEQFF	TGTGCCAGCGGAGGAGTTAATGAGCAGTTCTTC
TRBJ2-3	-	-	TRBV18	CASSKSLGTQYF	TGTGCCAGCTCAAAATCTCTCGGTACGCAGTATTTT
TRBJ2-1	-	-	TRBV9	CASSAGNVDYNEQFF	TGTGCCAGCAGTGCCGGGAACGTCGACTACAATGAGCAGTTCTTC
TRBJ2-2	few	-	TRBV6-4	CASSPSVHTGELFF	TGTGCCAGCAGTCCTAGCGTCCACACCGGGGAGCTGTTTTTT
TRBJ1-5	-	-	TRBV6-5	CASSRSGGSNQPQHF	TGTGCCAGCAGCCGTTCGGGGGGGAGCAATCAGCCCCAGCATTTT
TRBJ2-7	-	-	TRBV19	CASSIGPGNPYEQYF	TGTGCCAGTAGTATAGGTCCGGGAAACCCCTACGAGCAGTACTTC
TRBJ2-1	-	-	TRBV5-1	CASSPGQNEQFF	TGCGCCAGCAGCCCAGGACAGAATGAGCAGTTCTTC
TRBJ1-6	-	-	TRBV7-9	CASSLVGLESPLHF	TGTGCCAGCAGCTTAGTTGGGTTGGAGTCACCCCTCCACTTT
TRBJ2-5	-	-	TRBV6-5	CASRWGMALETQYF	TGTGCCAGCCGGTGGGGGATGGCATTGGAGACCCAGTACTTC
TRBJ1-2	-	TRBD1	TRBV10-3	CAISKTGSSYTF	TGTGCCATCAGTAAGACAGGGTCAAGCTACACCTTC
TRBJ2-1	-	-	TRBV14	CASSLDSGSYNEQFF	TGTGCCAGCAGTCTTGACTCTGGCTCCTACAATGAGCAGTTCTTC
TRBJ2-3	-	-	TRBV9	CASSPQGTSTDTQYF	TGTGCCAGCAGCCCACAGGGTACATCGACAGATACGCAGTATTTT
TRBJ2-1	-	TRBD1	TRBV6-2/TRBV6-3	CASSSHAGQGSYNEQFF	TGTGCCAGCAGTTCTCATGCGGGACAGGGATCCTACAATGAGCAGTTCTTC
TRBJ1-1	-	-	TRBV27	CASSVRTDHTEAFF	TGTGCCAGCAGTGTCAGGACGGATCACACTGAAGCTTTCTTT
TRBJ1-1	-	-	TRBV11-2	CASSIKGMGAFF	TGTGCCAGCAGCATAAAGGGGATGGGAGCTTTCTTT
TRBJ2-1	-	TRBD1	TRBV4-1	CASSQPDRGLRGNEQFF	TGCGCCAGCAGCCAACCCGACAGGGGCCTGAGGGGCAATGAGCAGTTCTTC
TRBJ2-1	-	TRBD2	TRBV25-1	CASSVPSGGPEQFF	TGTGCCAGCAGTGTGCCTAGCGGGGGCCCGGAGCAGTTCTTC
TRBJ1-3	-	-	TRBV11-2	CASSLGTPRGNTIYF	TGTGCCAGCAGCTTGGGGACCCCGAGGGGAAACACCATATATTTT
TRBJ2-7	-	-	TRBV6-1	CASSEMGTRYYEQYF	TGTGCCAGCAGTGAAATGGGGACAAGGTACTACGAGCAGTACTTC
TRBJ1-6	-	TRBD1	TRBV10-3	CASRTGDDSPLHF	TGTGCCTCTCGGACAGGGGATGATTCACCCCTCCACTTT
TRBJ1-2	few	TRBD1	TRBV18	CASSPRPGQGASGYTF	TGTGCCAGCTCACCCCGACCCGGACAGGGGGCCTCTGGCTACACCTTC
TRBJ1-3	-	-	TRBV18	CASSLGATPDTIYF	TGTGCCAGCTCACTGGGGGCAACCCCTGACACCATATATTTT
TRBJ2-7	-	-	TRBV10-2	CASRIALAQSSYEQYF	TGCGCCAGCAGAATTGCCCTAGCGCAGAGCTCCTACGAGCAGTACTTC
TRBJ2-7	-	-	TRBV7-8	CASSFSGYSYEQYF	TGTGCCAGCAGCTTCAGTGGATACTCCTACGAGCAGTACTTC